The clone carrying this T cell receptor (beta chain) was detected a few times. Its antigen is undetermined. The sample comes from a study of T cells in localized non-small cell lung cancer. CDR1 and CDR2 from the germline V gene are MNHGY and SAAAGT. Trimming took off 6 bases at V and 4 bases at J, with 15 bases between the two ends. The CDR3 has 14 residues. The repertoire was sequenced with immunoSEQ multiplex PCR; TCRdb's copy has only in-frame clones and lacks some. This sample has around 1,800 clones, with approximately 25% found just once. Study findings and constraints: The greatest T cell clonality was found in uninvolved adjacent lung (higher than in tumor). Heterogeneity remains possible, as sequencing covered one tumor region only.

The sequence was obtained from a female donor at least 60 years old with stage II lung adenocarcinoma. V and J are TRBV6-8 and TRBJ2-5, with a possible D match to TRBD2 (6 bases). The sequences come from normal lung tissue next to the tumor, collected before any cancer treatment. CDR3 bases: TGTGCCAGCAGCTGGTTTGGAGGGAGAGAGACCCAGTACTTC. It codes for CASSWFGGRETQYF.